This entry is about one T cell receptor beta chain. These data come from a study of blood T cell repertoires in COVID-19. About the research overall: Donors in the United States, Italy and Spain gave samples during acute or convalescent COVID-19. T cells, B-cell-depleted T cells, or PBMCs provided the cDNA or gDNA that served as material.

The V end was cut by 3 bases, the J end by 7 bases, with 12 bases between. This CDR3 contains 13 residues. Clones were read by immunoSEQ multiplex PCR, and TCRdb kept only the in-frame ones, dropping some. This sample carries 120,000 or so clones, 70% to 90% of them seen once, and the ten largest clones take more than 1.5%. This receptor was identified in a human donor in a cohort sampled during active COVID-19. The rearrangement uses TRBV12-3 or TRBV12-4 and TRBJ2-5; no definite D call. The sample taken for sequencing was peripheral blood. In nucleotides, the CDR3 is TGTGCCAGCAGTTTCACCCTACCAGGGACCCAGTACTTC. It is translated as CASSFTLPGTQYF.